These T cell receptor beta chains were read from a single sample in a study of blood T cell repertoires in COVID-19. The data were produced by immunoSEQ multiplex PCR, yet TCRdb's version contains in-frame clones alone and is incomplete. The sample contains some 99,000 clones, about 90% of which appear only once. The sequencing input was peripheral blood. These TCRs come from a man in his 70s with acute or convalescent COVID-19. Both conserved end residues are part of each CDR3. A D gene is named only where the DNA matches it firmly. Clone size is shown for a subset of rows, as once, few, many or a class of expanded clone.

V gene	D gene	J gene	clone size	CDR3 DNA	CDR3 protein
TRBV6-5	TRBD1	TRBJ2-2	.	TGTGCCAGCACCAGGGACAGGATCGACGGGGAGCTGTTTTTT	CASTRDRIDGELFF
TRBV19	.	TRBJ1-2	once	TGTGCCAGTAGCGAAACAGGGCGGGCTAACTATGGCTACACCTTC	CASSETGRANYGYTF
TRBV19	.	TRBJ1-4	.	TGTGCCAGTAGTCAAAACAACAGAATAACTAATGAAAAACTGTTTTTT	CASSQNNRITNEKLFF
TRBV28	TRBD1	TRBJ1-2	.	TGTGCCGGGTCTACAGGGGTGGAAGGCTACACCTTC	CAGSTGVEGYTF
TRBV6-5	TRBD1	TRBJ1-1	.	TGTGCCAGCAGTTACTCGAAGGGGGCAACTGAAGCTTTCTTT	CASSYSKGATEAFF
TRBV2	TRBD1	TRBJ1-6	once	TGTGCCAGCAGTGAAGCCCGACAGGGGGTCAATTCACCCCTCCACTTT	CASSEARQGVNSPLHF
TRBV18	TRBD1	TRBJ1-2	.	TGTGCCAGCTCACGTCCGGGACAGGGGAATGGCTACACCTTC	CASSRPGQGNGYTF
TRBV6-5	TRBD1	TRBJ1-1	.	TGTGCCAGCAGCCTCCGGGACAGGGGTGGTACTGAAGCTTTCTTT	CASSLRDRGGTEAFF
TRBV5-5	TRBD1	TRBJ1-2	.	TGTGCCAGCAGCTGGACCGGGACAGGGGTTAACTATGGCTACACCTTC	CASSWTGTGVNYGYTF
TRBV19	.	TRBJ1-6	.	TGTGCCAGTAGTTCGGACCCGGAGGCACCCCTCCACTTT	CASSSDPEAPLHF
TRBV6-5	.	TRBJ2-2	.	TGTGCCAGCAGTTATTCCCCAGGGTACACCGGGGAGCTGTTTTTT	CASSYSPGYTGELFF
TRBV10-3	.	TRBJ1-4	.	TGTGCCATCAGTGAGTCACAGGGAACTATTGAAAAACTGTTTTTT	CAISESQGTIEKLFF
TRBV19	.	TRBJ1-5	once	TGTGCCAGTAGTACCCTTTCAGGGCCGCTCAATCAGCCCCAGCATTTT	CASSTLSGPLNQPQHF
TRBV28	TRBD1	TRBJ1-1	few	TGTGCCAGCACCCGGACAGGGACGAGCACTGAAGCTTTCTTT	CASTRTGTSTEAFF
TRBV6-1	TRBD1	TRBJ1-1	.	TGTGCCAGCAGTGAAGCGCGCAGGGGGGCTTTCTTT	CASSEARRGAFF
TRBV30	TRBD1	TRBJ1-2	once	TGTGCCTGGAATAACGGACAGGGGCTTGGCTACACCTTC	CAWNNGQGLGYTF
TRBV2	TRBD2	TRBJ2-5	.	TGTGCCAGCACCTTGGGGCCGGGACTAACCCCGACCCAGTACTTC	CASTLGPGLTPTQYF
TRBV7-9	TRBD1	TRBJ2-2	.	TGTGCCAGCAGCTCGCCCCCGACAGGGATCACCGGGGAGCTGTTTTTT	CASSSPPTGITGELFF
TRBV10-3	.	TRBJ1-1	.	TGTGCCATCAGGGGTCAAGGGGTGAACACTGAAGCTTTCTTT	CAIRGQGVNTEAFF
TRBV28	TRBD1	TRBJ1-1	.	TGTGCCAGCAGCCCAAGCGGAAGGGGGCCGAACACTGAAGCTTTCTTT	CASSPSGRGPNTEAFF
TRBV5-1	.	TRBJ1-1	.	TGCGCCAGCAGCTTGCCCTGGGACATGAACACTGAAGCTTTCTTT	CASSLPWDMNTEAFF
TRBV6-5	.	TRBJ2-1	.	TGTGCCAGCACCACAGTGTACAATGAGCAGTTCTTC	CASTTVYNEQFF
TRBV6-5	.	TRBJ2-7	.	TGTGCCAGCAGTCCCAGTTTTGGCTCCTACGAGCAGTACTTC	CASSPSFGSYEQYF
TRBV5-1	.	TRBJ1-2	.	TGCGCCAGCAGTCCGGCGGGGGTGAACTATGGCTACACCTTC	CASSPAGVNYGYTF
TRBV14	.	TRBJ1-2	.	TGTGCCAGTCTCTATGGCTACACCTTC	CASLYGYTF
TRBV6-5	.	TRBJ1-1	.	TGTGCCAGCAGTTACTCGATAGGGGGCACTGAAGCTTTCTTT	CASSYSIGGTEAFF
TRBV6-5	TRBD1	TRBJ1-2	.	TGTGCCAGCAGTTACTCAAGACAGGGGGCCCTCTATGGCTACACCTTC	CASSYSRQGALYGYTF